This T cell receptor beta chain was identified in a study of coeliac disease. Study-wide results and caveats: Known gliadin-specific TRB sequences: about 50% of the 18 coeliac samples, only 1 of 6 controls.

Trimming removed 4 bases from V and 0 bases from J; junction bases left unmatched: 2. The CDR3 contains 15 residues. In germline, CDR1 is MGHRA, CDR2 YSYEKL. On this clone itself: Its specificity is unknown. In the same sample, other DNA sequences code for this CDR3.

Libraries were prepared by immunoSEQ multiplex PCR; TCRdb keeps only in-frame clonotypes and omits some of them. The sample has 5,500 to 7,000 clones; about 71% are singletons. The clonotype originates from a man in his fifties or sixties with active celiac disease. Sample: lamina propria lymphocytes from the gut. The genes are TRBV4-1 and TRBJ2-2, with 7 bases aligning to TRBD1. The CDR3 nucleotides are TGCGCCAGCAGCCCGGGGACAGCGAACACCGGGGAGCTGTTTTTT. It translates to CASSPGTANTGELFF.